This TCR beta chain was obtained from a study of a mutant IDH1 vaccine in newly diagnosed glioma (dated by TCRdb to the early 2020s). With respect to the entire study: Vaccination started 4-6 weeks after radiotherapy alone, or was given together with temozolomide cycles in the groups whose treatment included chemotherapy. Of the approximately 35 treated patients, about 62% were male and about 38% were female, and the mean age was around 40 years. Prior to enrollment, standard therapy consisting of radiotherapy alone, temozolomide alone, or radiochemotherapy with temozolomide had been administered to patients, with the combination being received by most patients. The week-35 safety follow-up took place at visit V12, and the week-47 end of study took place at visit V13. Peripheral blood samples were drawn at six visits, namely V03 (baseline), V05, V07, V10, V12 and V13. Longitudinal TCRB deep sequencing was done for 25 treated patients, wherever samples were available for exploratory analyses.

Library method: the immunoSEQ multiplex PCR assay. Rearranged TCR beta chain sequences were amplified using the hsTCRB Kit according to the manufacturer's protocol. TCRB libraries were sequenced on an Illumina MiSeq. Per the source publication's procedure: The proprietary platform of the kit vendor was used for demultiplexing, trimming and gene mapping. Imported from immuneACCESS, the table was reduced by TCRdb to in-frame sequences with V and J called. These copies leave out some clones; in studies compared against another copy, an unresolved V gene accounts for under half, and the cause of the remainder is not known. The V and J calls and clone size come from that table; D and trimming were worked out from the DNA. This sample has about 32,000 clones in its table, and approximately 78% of those were observed once. Around 6.8% of the sample goes to the ten largest clones. This specimen's time point label, per the study, means: week 35, safety follow-up. Every vaccine dose consisted of 300 ug of a 20-mer mutant IDH1 peptide in Montanide, administered subcutaneously together with topical imiquimod. Patients received eight vaccinations in weeks 1, 3, 5, 7, 11, 15, 19 and 23, corresponding to visits V03 through V10. Donors had newly diagnosed WHO grade 3 or 4 IDH1-mutant astrocytomas with loss of nuclear ATRX. The samples were drawn from NOA16, a multicentre, single-arm, open-label phase I trial in Germany that tested a mutant IDH1 peptide vaccine in humans for the first time. The DNeasy Blood and Tissue Kit was used to extract genomic DNA from EDTA blood for TCRB sequencing.

The germline V gene (reference sequence) provides CDR1 MNHNY and CDR2 SVGAGI. Relative to germline, V is 0 bases shorter and J is 6 bases shorter, with 14 bases between their ends. Inclusive of the bounding cysteine and phenylalanine, the CDR3 is 15 residues long. Here the CDR3 DNA is all that survives: 45 bases in frame from base 1. Worth noting for this clone: This receptor's antigen is unknown. Base qualities are not recorded, but no much larger clone differs from it by a single base.

Study-wide findings and limitations: Pseudoprogression appeared unrelated to alterations in the top peripheral T cell clonotypes detected by TCRB sequencing. Immune responses induced by the vaccine were seen in 93.3% of patients across multiple MHC alleles. PBMC samples for TCRB deep sequencing were selected based on availability. According to the authors, sample limitations meant that analyses of patient blood samples could not be reproduced.

Here the chain combines TRBV6-6 and TRBJ1-2; perhaps TRBD1 is the D gene, with 6 bases matching. This specimen was PBMCs, taken from a glioma patient whose treatment included an IDH1 peptide vaccine. This clonotype was sampled from a woman aged 18 to 35 with glioma. The sequenced DNA: TGTGCCAGCAGTTACTCGACCCCAGGGGAAAATGGCTACACCTTC. Its protein reads: CASSYSTPGENGYTF.